This T cell receptor beta chain was retrieved from a study of cytomegalovirus exposure and HLA in healthy donors. Germline values: CDR1 KGHSH, CDR2 LQKENI. Trimming removed 6 bases at V and 1 base at J, with 15 bases between. The CDR3 spans 16 residues. This PCR relied on a set of 60 Vbeta primers and 13 Jbeta primers. Assay: immunoSEQ multiplex PCR; the TCRdb copy retains only in-frame clones and omits some. The sample lists approximately 130,000 clones; over 6.5% were seen once. V and J are TRBV18 and TRBJ2-2; D is possibly TRBD1 (7 bases). The source material was PBMCs. The clonotype comes from a woman aged 35 to 49 in good health and CMV-seropositive. The CDR3, as DNA: TGTGCCAGCTCCCCTAGGAGGGACAGGAACACCGGGGAGCTGTTTTTT. Translation gives CASSPRRDRNTGELFF.